Each of the 6 T cell receptor beta chains below was sequenced from the same sample in a study of blood T cell repertoires in COVID-19. Profiling relied on immunoSEQ multiplex PCR, and the TCRdb table lists in-frame clones only, not all of them. The table lists some 50,000 clones, around nine tenths of them singletons. The specimen was peripheral blood. The source is a man in his forties or fifties with acute or convalescent COVID-19.

The count of this clone is one. The rearrangement uses TRBV6-5 and TRBJ2-7, with 10 bases identical to TRBD2. The germline V gene has CDR1 MNHEY and CDR2 SVGAGI. V lost 6 bases to trimming and J lost 2 bases; unmatched junction nucleotides: 7. The CDR3 runs to 15 residues. CDR3 bases: TGTGCCAGCAGAACAGGACTAGCGGCCGCCTACGAGCAGTACTTC. Protein product: CASRTGLAAAYEQYF.

This chain links TRBV5-1 with TRBJ1-4; 10 nucleotides line up with TRBD1. The germline gives CDR1 SGHRS, CDR2 YFSETQ. V lost 4 bases to trimming and J lost 8 bases; unmatched junction nucleotides: 5. CDR3 length equals 14 residues. The CDR3 sequence: CASSLGTGEEKLFF. CDR3 sequence (DNA): TGCGCCAGCAGCCTCGGGACAGGGGAAGAAAAACTGTTTTTT.

The rearrangement links TRBV6-5 to TRBJ1-2; a weak D match, TRBD1 (6 bases). Per germline, CDR1 MNHEY and CDR2 SVGAGI. Trimming cost V 10 bases and J 8 bases, with 14 bases left between them. The CDR3 sequence is 11 residues long. The CDR3 nucleotides read TGTGCCACGACGGACAGTCTCGGCTACACCTTC. This codes for CATTDSLGYTF.

The chain carries TRBV5-1 and TRBJ2-2, with 8 bases lining up with TRBD2. Per the germline V gene, CDR1 is SGHRS and CDR2 is YFSETQ. The junction had 10 bases not matched to a gene; V was cut back by 2 bases and J by 7 bases. The length of the CDR3 is 16 residues. Written as DNA, the CDR3 is TGCGCCAGCAGCTTACTCGGGAGGGCCGCCGGCGGGGAGCTGTTTTTT. It codes for CASSLLGRAAGGELFF.

The chain recombines TRBV19 with TRBJ2-1; TRBD1 aligns across 9 bases. This CDR3 spans 18 amino acids. Trimming removed 1 base from V and 4 bases from J; junction bases left unmatched: 11. Germline lookup yields CDR1 LNHDA and CDR2 SQIVND (reference sequence). This chain's CDR3 is CASSIAFGGTGFYNEQFF. In DNA form, the CDR3 reads TGTGCCAGTAGTATAGCATTCGGGGGGACAGGGTTTTACAATGAGCAGTTCTTC.

The chain combines TRBV11-2 with TRBJ2-5, with D possibly being TRBD2 (5 bases). V lost 3 bases to trimming and J lost 0 bases, with 11 bases between them. CDR1 and CDR2 (germline): SGHAT, FQNNGV. The CDR3 covers 15 residues. The CDR3 DNA reads TGTGCCAGCAGCTTGGAGGCCCCGTACCAAGAGACCCAGTACTTC. Protein: CASSLEAPYQETQYF.